Following are 22 T cell receptor beta chains from one sample sequenced in a study of blood T cell repertoires in COVID-19. The assay was immunoSEQ multiplex PCR, and TCRdb's table has in-frame clones only and misses some. The data hold around 450,000 clones, with about nine tenths observed a single time. Material for sequencing was PBMCs or T cells enriched from blood (not recorded which). The receptors were gathered from a woman younger than 30 who had recovered from COVID-19.

The chain recombines TRBV12-3 or TRBV12-4 with TRBJ1-1, with TRBD1 as a possible D gene (6 bases). This CDR3 contains 13 residues. Trimming stripped 6 bases from V and 10 bases from J, with 18 bases between. The CDR3 DNA is TGTGCCAGCAGGTTGTGGGGGCAGGGTCTAGCTTTCTTT. Amino acids: CASRLWGQGLAFF.

This clone was seen once. The rearrangement links TRBV2 to TRBJ2-1, with D possibly being TRBD1 (6 bases). Trimming cost V 7 bases and J 3 bases, with 19 bases left between them. This CDR3 has 16 residues. Germline V gene lookup returns CDR1 SNHLY and CDR2 FYNNEI. The CDR3 region has the DNA TGTGCCAGCACGGACGGACAGCCGTCATTCTACAATGAGCAGTTCTTC. Its protein is CASTDGQPSFYNEQFF.

This chain joins TRBV9 and TRBJ1-6; 7 positions agree with TRBD1. The CDR3 contains 15 residues. In germline, CDR1 is SGDLS, CDR2 YYNGEE. The ends lost 4 bases at V and 5 bases at J; junction bases unmatched: 6. In nucleotides, the CDR3 is TGTGCCAGCAGCCCGACCGGGACAGATAATTCACCCCTCCACTTT. It codes for CASSPTGTDNSPLHF.

J is TRBJ2-3 and V is TRBV7-6; 8 positions agree with TRBD1. Germline V gene data show CDR1 as SGHVS and CDR2 as FNYEAQ. The ends lost 2 bases at V and 1 base at J; junction bases unmatched: 2. CDR3 size: 15 residues. CDR3 bases: TGTGCCAGCAGCTTAAGGGGACAGGGCACAGATACGCAGTATTTT. Residues: CASSLRGQGTDTQYF. Looking up the rest from reference TRBV7-6 and TRBJ2-3 gives the full variable domain: GAGVSQSPRYKVTKRGQDVALRCDPISGHVSLYWYRQALGQGPEFLTYFNYEAQQDKSGLPNDRFSAERPEGSISTLTIQRTEQRDSAMYRCASSLRGQGTDTQYFGPGTRLTVL.

This clone was recorded a few times. This sequence joins TRBV2 and TRBJ2-7; D is unresolved. Deletions cut 3 bases from V and 3 bases from J, with 6 bases between. Germline assignment: CDR1 SNHLY and CDR2 FYNNEI. This CDR3 is built from 12 residues. CDR3 nucleotide sequence: TGTGCCAGCAGTGATGGCTTCTACGAGCAGTACTTC. Protein sequence: CASSDGFYEQYF. Full variable domain (remainder filled in from reference TRBV2 and TRBJ2-7): EPEVTQTPSHQVTQMGQEVILRCVPISNHLYFYWYRQILGQKVEFLVSFYNNEISEKSEIFDDQFSVERPDGSNFTLKIRSTKLEDSAMYFCASSDGFYEQYFGPGTRLTVT.

This rearrangement joins TRBV28 to TRBJ2-7, with 7 bases fitting TRBD1. Per the germline V gene, CDR1 is MDHEN and CDR2 is SYDVKM. The CDR3 length is 15 residues. Trimming removed 6 bases from V and 0 bases from J; junction bases left unmatched: 8. The CDR3 here is CASRQGTVTSYEQYF. The CDR3 DNA follows: TGTGCCAGCAGACAAGGGACAGTCACCTCCTACGAGCAGTACTTC.

The genes are TRBV21-1 and TRBJ1-1; the table's D call of TRBD1 was not tested on the DNA. TRBV21-1 is recorded as a pseudogene. The length of the CDR3 is 15 residues. CDR3 sequence reads: CASSKDPEGETEAFF. CDR3 DNA: TGTGCCAGCAGCAAAGATCCAGAGGGGGAGACTGAAGCTTTCTTT.

The chain joins TRBV7-6 to TRBJ2-7; D may be TRBD1 (5 bases). Germline values: CDR1 SGHVS, CDR2 FNYEAQ. Trimming left V 1 base short and J 2 bases short, with 15 bases between. There are 16 residues in the CDR3. The CDR3 region has the DNA TGTGCCAGCAGCTTAGATGGGTCCAGGGCAACCTACGAGCAGTACTTC. This encodes CASSLDGSRATYEQYF.

The chain has TRBV12-3 or TRBV12-4 and TRBJ1-1, with D maybe TRBD1 (5 bases). This CDR3 is built from 13 residues. The V end was cut by 3 bases, the J end by 11 bases, with 16 bases between. CDR3 in amino acids: CASSLGQGESAFF. Here the CDR3 DNA reads TGTGCCAGCAGTTTGGGGCAGGGTGAATCGGCTTTCTTT.

The V call is TRBV2, the J call TRBJ1-1; possibly TRBD1 for D (5 bases). V lost 2 bases to trimming and J lost 8 bases, with 12 bases between them. This CDR3 comprises 13 residues. Per the germline V gene, CDR1 is SNHLY and CDR2 is FYNNEI. DNA of the CDR3: TGTGCCAGCAGTGAAAATGGGGGGACGGAAGCTTTCTTT. It translates to CASSENGGTEAFF.

CDR3 nucleotide sequence: TGCGCCAGCAGCCCCTTCAGAGCAGGGTCAGGGGATGAGCAGTTCTTC. Its translation: CASSPFRAGSGDEQFF. V usage is TRBV5-1 and J usage is TRBJ2-1, with D possibly being TRBD1 (6 bases). From germline, CDR1 is SGHRS and CDR2 YFSETQ. V lost 4 bases and J lost 8, with 22 bases in between. The CDR3 consists of 16 residues. Based on the CDR3 plus reference TRBV5-1 and TRBJ2-1, the full variable domain is KAGVTQTPRYLIKTRGQQVTLSCSPISGHRSVSWYQQTPGQGLQFLFEYFSETQRNKGNFPGRFSGRQFSNSRSEMNVSTLELGDSALYLCASSPFRAGSGDEQFFGPGTRLTVL.

This chain joins TRBV29-1 and TRBJ2-7, with TRBD2 as a possible D gene (6 bases). CDR1 and CDR2 from the germline V gene are SQVTM and ANQGSEA. V was shortened by 3 bases and J by 0 bases, with 9 bases between the two germline ends. The CDR3 has 13 residues. CDR3 region: CSVDTGDSYEQYF. As DNA, the CDR3 is TGCAGCGTTGACACGGGGGACTCCTACGAGCAGTACTTC.

The chain links TRBV5-6 to TRBJ1-5, with D possibly being TRBD1 (5 bases). Looked up from germline, CDR1 is SGHDT and CDR2 is YYEEEE. Trimming removed 5 bases from V and 1 base from J, with 13 bases in between. The CDR3 runs to 15 residues. Here the CDR3 reads CASSSREGSNQPQHF. CDR3 DNA: TGTGCCAGCAGTTCCAGGGAGGGGAGCAATCAGCCCCAGCATTTT.

CDR3 loop: CASSLPDSNTEAFF. The CDR3 DNA follows: TGCGCCAGCAGCTTACCCGACAGCAACACTGAAGCTTTCTTT. This rearrangement joins TRBV5-1 to TRBJ1-1; possible D gene TRBD1, 5 bases. The V gene's germline CDR1 is SGHRS and CDR2 YFSETQ. Trimming left V 2 bases short and J 2 bases short, with 10 bases between. The CDR3 runs 14 residues.

The chain is built from TRBV19 and TRBJ1-1; D gene unclear. The CDR3 covers 13 residues. Germline values: CDR1 LNHDA, CDR2 SQIVND (reference sequence). Trimming pared 1 base from V and 2 bases from J, leaving 5 bases between. The CDR3 region is CASSIGPNTEAFF. The CDR3 nucleotides read TGTGCCAGTAGTATAGGGCCTAACACTGAAGCTTTCTTT.

The rearrangement joins TRBV2 to TRBJ1-2; TRBD1 aligns across 7 bases. The CDR3 runs to 14 residues. V gave up 6 bases and J gave up 4 bases; unmatched junction bases: 8. Per germline, CDR1 SNHLY and CDR2 FYNNEI. The CDR3 is CASRETGILYGYTF. CDR3 coding DNA: TGTGCCAGCAGAGAGACAGGGATCCTCTATGGCTACACCTTC. Variable domain in full (rest from reference TRBV2 and TRBJ1-2): EPEVTQTPSHQVTQMGQEVILRCVPISNHLYFYWYRQILGQKVEFLVSFYNNEISEKSEIFDDQFSVERPDGSNFTLKIRSTKLEDSAMYFCASRETGILYGYTFGSGTRLTVV.

V usage is TRBV1 and J usage is TRBJ2-2; the table gives TRBD1 as D, unverified against the DNA. TRBV1 is tagged as a pseudogene. The length of the CDR3 is 16 residues. CDR3 sequence reads: CTSSQKGQAEERELFF. CDR3 nucleotide sequence: TGCACCAGCAGCCAAAAGGGACAGGCGGAGGAAAGGGAGCTGTTTTTT.

This rearrangement joins TRBV30 to TRBJ1-1; maybe TRBD1 (5 bases). Trimming took off 0 bases at V and 1 base at J, with 30 bases between the two ends. CDR1 is GTSNPN, CDR2 SVGIG, per germline (reference sequence). The CDR3 has 21 residues. CDR3 sequence (DNA): TGTGCCTGGAGTGTACAACCCATGAGTGGGGGGGTAGGCGTAGGGAACACTGAAGCTTTCTTT. It translates to CAWSVQPMSGGVGVGNTEAFF.

This chain connects TRBV2 to TRBJ1-1, with unresolved D. Trimming left V 3 bases short and J 7 bases short, with 18 bases between. CDR1 and CDR2 (germline): SNHLY, FYNNEI. The CDR3 spans 15 residues. In DNA form, the CDR3 reads TGTGCCAGCAGTGATTTCGCCGCTAGTCTCCTTGAAGCTTTCTTT. Its protein product is CASSDFAASLLEAFF.

The chain recombines TRBV5-1 with TRBJ1-3; a possible D gene is TRBD1 (6 bases). The V and J ends lost 0 bases and 8 bases respectively, with 12 bases between them. CDR1 is SGHRS, CDR2 YFSETQ, per germline. The CDR3 covers 14 residues. The chain's CDR3 is CASSLGPSGDTIYF. In DNA form, the CDR3 reads TGCGCCAGCAGCTTGGGGCCCTCAGGGGACACCATATATTTT.

The chain recombines TRBV18 with TRBJ1-2; unclear D gene. CDR1 KGHSH and CDR2 LQKENI come from the germline V gene. Trimming took 6 bases from V and 1 from J, leaving 12 bases between them. The CDR3 is made up of 14 amino acids. The CDR3 DNA sequence: TGTGCCAGCTCCGAATCGACGGGTAACTATGGCTACACCTTC. Encoded protein: CASSESTGNYGYTF.

This chain connects TRBV2 to TRBJ1-6; possible D gene TRBD1, 6 bases. V lost 7 bases and J 0 bases, leaving 10 bases between the germline ends. Per the germline V gene, CDR1 is SNHLY and CDR2 is FYNNEI. The CDR3 is made up of 15 amino acids. CDR3 loop: CASIQDSSYNSPLHF. The CDR3 nucleotides are TGTGCCAGCATCCAGGACAGCTCCTATAATTCACCCCTCCACTTT.